This TCR beta chain emerged from a study of blood T cell repertoires in COVID-19. Study at large: Researchers got acute and convalescent COVID-19 samples from the United States, Italy and Spain.

J gave up 4 bases and V 5 bases, and 11 bases lay outside the gene matches. Germline V gene sequence: CDR1 MNHEY, CDR2 SMNVEV (reference sequence). The CDR3 is 16 amino acids. The participants were between roughly 18 and 89 years old and came from fewer than 25 US areas. Participant reports of clinical history set cohort assignment. Contact with a PCR-confirmed or clinician-diagnosed COVID-19 case occurred within 2 weeks of entry. Data came from immunoSEQ multiplex PCR; TCRdb stores just in-frame clones and leaves some out. The table lists roughly 230,000 clones, approximately 81% of them singletons, with roughly 6.7% in the top ten.

The sample taken for sequencing was PBMCs or T cells enriched from blood (not recorded which). The clonotype comes from a woman in her forties or fifties who had been exposed to COVID-19. This chain connects TRBV27 to TRBJ2-1; 7 positions agree with TRBD1. CDR3 DNA sequence: TGTGCCAGCAGTGCTCTCAGGGGGAAGGGGTACAATGAGCAGTTCTTC. Its translation is CASSALRGKGYNEQFF.